The 17 T cell receptor beta chains listed next were all sequenced from one sample in a study of blood T cell repertoires in COVID-19. Assay: immunoSEQ multiplex PCR; the TCRdb copy retains only in-frame clones and omits some. The repertoire holds around 290,000 clones, around 87% seen once, with approximately 8.1% in the top ten. The sample consisted of peripheral blood. The origin of the receptors is a woman aged 45-59 years who had recovered from COVID-19.

V usage is TRBV6-5 and J usage is TRBJ1-3, with TRBD1 as a possible D gene (5 bases). Looked up from germline, CDR1 is MNHEY and CDR2 is SVGAGI. The CDR3 extends over 15 amino acids. Trimming removed 5 bases from V and 0 bases from J, with 11 bases in between. CDR3 sequence reads: CASSTQGSSGNTIYF. CDR3 bases: TGTGCCAGCAGTACCCAGGGAAGCTCTGGAAACACCATATATTTT.

The chain recombines TRBV19 with TRBJ1-4; 10 nucleotides agree with TRBD1. The CDR3 is 15 amino acids. The V gene's germline CDR1 is LNHDA and CDR2 SQIVND (reference sequence). This chain's CDR3 is CASKDRGPTNEKLFF. CDR3 bases: TGTGCGTCAAAAGACAGGGGGCCGACTAATGAAAAACTGTTTTTT.

The chain links TRBV21-1 to TRBJ1-1. TRBV21-1 is designated a pseudogene. This CDR3 contains 16 residues. The CDR3 nucleotides read TGTGCCAGCAGGGTCGGGGGGGTAGAGGGTCGGACTGAAGCTTTCTTT. Amino acids: CASRVGGVEGRTEAFF.

The chain recombines TRBV30 with TRBJ1-1; D is unresolved. The V gene lost 7 bases and the J gene lost 1 base, with 10 bases spanning the gap. Germline V lookup: CDR1 GTSNPN, CDR2 SVGIG (reference sequence). CDR3 size: 12 residues. CDR3 sequence (DNA): TGTGCCTCGAAACACCAGAACACTGAAGCTTTCTTT. Encoded protein: CASKHQNTEAFF.

The chain is built from TRBV12-3 or TRBV12-4 and TRBJ1-3; D uncertain. V shed 9 bases and J shed 1 base, with 10 bases lying between them. The CDR3 is 13 residues long. The CDR3 nucleotides are TGTGCCAGTGCACTCTTTTCTGGAAACACCATATATTTT. This codes for CASALFSGNTIYF.

The rearrangement uses TRBV30 and TRBJ1-2; D not certain. The CDR3 loop spans 11 amino acids. V shed 2 bases and J shed 6 bases, with 7 bases lying between them. From germline, CDR1 is GTSNPN and CDR2 SVGIG (reference sequence). The CDR3 bases are TGTGCCTGGAGTCCCGGGAATGGCTACACCTTC. It specifies CAWSPGNGYTF.

The chain is built from TRBV5-1 and TRBJ2-5; 7 nucleotides agree with TRBD1. The CDR3 is made up of 15 amino acids. Germline CDR1 SGHRS, CDR2 YFSETQ. V was clipped by 2 bases and J by 0 bases; unmatched bases: 4. DNA for the CDR3: TGCGCCAGCAGCTTTGTGGGACAGTACCAAGAGACCCAGTACTTC. Protein sequence: CASSFVGQYQETQYF.

This chain connects TRBV5-1 to TRBJ2-4; a weak D match, TRBD2 (5 bases). Germline V lookup: CDR1 SGHRS, CDR2 YFSETQ. This CDR3 comprises 17 residues. Trimming took off 1 base at V and 1 base at J, with 15 bases between the two ends. The CDR3 here is CASSLWTGSEAKNIQYF. Here the CDR3 DNA reads TGCGCCAGCAGCTTGTGGACGGGGAGCGAGGCCAAAAACATTCAGTACTTC.

V and J are TRBV19 and TRBJ1-2; tentatively, D is TRBD1 (5 bases). V was trimmed by 2 bases and J by 5 bases, leaving 9 bases between them. CDR1 and CDR2 from the germline V gene are LNHDA and SQIVND (reference sequence). The CDR3 covers 13 residues. CDR3 in amino acids: CASSISGVYGYTF. As DNA, the CDR3 is TGTGCCAGTAGTATATCGGGGGTTTATGGCTACACCTTC.

V usage is TRBV6-2 or TRBV6-3 and J usage is TRBJ1-1; D ambiguous. Germline CDR1 MNHEY, CDR2 SVGEGT. V lost 2 bases and J lost 5, with 18 bases in between. CDR3 length: 16 amino acids. The CDR3: CASSYPTTPTGTEAFF. The CDR3 region has the DNA TGTGCCAGCAGTTACCCTACGACCCCTACGGGGACTGAAGCTTTCTTT.

This chain connects TRBV7-9 to TRBJ2-7, with 7 positions matching TRBD2. The CDR3 runs to 13 residues. The junction had 8 bases not matched to a gene; V was cut back by 10 bases and J by 2 bases. CDR1 and CDR2 from the germline V gene are SEHNR and FQNEAQ (reference sequence). In DNA form, the CDR3 reads TGTGCCACTTCGGCGGGAGTCCCCTACGAGCAGTACTTC. It codes for CATSAGVPYEQYF.

The chain recombines TRBV6-5 with TRBJ2-7, with D perhaps matching TRBD2 (5 bases). CDR1 and CDR2 from the germline V gene are MNHEY and SVGAGI. Deletions cut 5 bases from V and 7 bases from J, with 15 bases between. CDR3 size: 13 residues. CDR3 residues: CASSRPRASEQYF. DNA of the CDR3: TGTGCCAGCAGTCGCCCGCGGGCGAGTGAGCAGTACTTC.

The chain combines TRBV28 with TRBJ2-3; 10 positions agree with TRBD1. From germline, CDR1 is MDHEN and CDR2 SYDVKM. J was trimmed by 2 bases and V by 5 bases; bases with no gene match: 4. The CDR3 totals 15 residues. The CDR3 spells CASSLRQGATDTQYF. Written as DNA, the CDR3 is TGTGCCAGCAGTCTTAGACAGGGGGCCACAGATACGCAGTATTTT. Complete variable domain (other parts from reference TRBV28 and TRBJ2-3): DVKVTQSSRYLVKRTGEKVFLECVQDMDHENMFWYRQDPGLGLRLIYFSYDVKMKEKGDIPEGYSVSREKKERFSLILESASTNQTSMYLCASSLRQGATDTQYFGPGTRLTVL.

The CDR3 is CAKWQENEKLFF. For the CDR3, the DNA is TGTGCCAAATGGCAGGAAAATGAAAAACTGTTTTTT. The gene calls are TRBV5-3 and TRBJ1-4; D gene ambiguous. TRBV5-3 is treated as an ORF (open reading frame) with a function not yet certain. The length of the CDR3 is 12 residues. Between the trimmed V and J ends, which lost 9 bases and 5 bases, there was a span of 11 bases.

The chain joins TRBV9 to TRBJ2-1; 7 positions agree with TRBD2. Germline V gene data show CDR1 as SGDLS and CDR2 as YYNGEE. The CDR3 has 18 residues. Trimming cost V 0 bases and J 1 base; bases outside gene matches: 10. The CDR3 here is CASSVEFSGGGSYNEQFF. Here the CDR3 DNA reads TGTGCCAGCAGCGTAGAATTCTCGGGCGGGGGTTCCTACAATGAGCAGTTCTTC.

J is TRBJ2-2 and V is TRBV11-2, with a possible D match to TRBD2 (5 bases). Germline CDR1 is SGHAT and CDR2 is FQNNGV. The CDR3 runs to 15 residues. The V and J ends lost 5 bases and 2 bases respectively, with 12 bases between them. CDR3 nucleotide sequence: TGTGCCAGCAGCCCCAGAGCGGACAACACCGGGGAGCTGTTTTTT. This sequence encodes CASSPRADNTGELFF.

The chain employs TRBV20-1 and TRBJ1-2; D uncertain. The CDR3 loop spans 10 amino acids. CDR1 is DFQATT and CDR2 is SNEGSKA in the germline V gene (reference sequence). The DNA for the CDR3 is TGCACCGTGGCCCGTTATGGCTACACCTTC. Amino acids: CTVARYGYTF.